A single sample gave rise to the 14 T cell receptor beta chains below, sequenced in a study of cytomegalovirus exposure and HLA in healthy donors. PCR primers comprised 60 Vbeta and 13 Jbeta primers. TCRdb keeps only in-frame clones here, not all; method: immunoSEQ multiplex PCR. The data show about 89,000 clones, with around 74% seen just once and under 2% held by the top ten. The sequenced sample consisted of PBMCs. These TCRs come from a male donor in good health and CMV-seronegative.

This chain connects TRBV4-1 to TRBJ2-2; 8 positions agree with TRBD1. V lost 2 bases to trimming and J lost 4 bases; unmatched junction nucleotides: 3. The CDR3 length is 15 residues. Germline V gives CDR1 MGHRA, CDR2 YSYEKL. The CDR3 loop reads CASSQRQGPTGELFF. The CDR3 coding sequence is TGCGCCAGCAGCCAAAGACAGGGGCCCACCGGGGAGCTGTTTTTT.

By share of the sample, this clone is medium-sized. The J gene is TRBJ1-4, the V gene TRBV2, with 12 positions matching TRBD1. Germline lookup yields CDR1 SNHLY and CDR2 FYNNEI. This CDR3 comprises 15 residues. J was trimmed by 2 bases and V by 11 bases; bases with no gene match: 6. This CDR3 reads CAEGGQGATNEKLFF. The CDR3 nucleotides are TGTGCCGAAGGGGGACAGGGGGCCACTAATGAAAAACTGTTTTTT. The whole variable domain, remainder taken from reference TRBV2 and TRBJ1-4, is EPEVTQTPSHQVTQMGQEVILRCVPISNHLYFYWYRQILGQKVEFLVSFYNNEISEKSEIFDDQFSVERPDGSNFTLKIRSTKLEDSAMYFCAEGGQGATNEKLFFGSGTQLSVL.

The chain joins TRBV6-5 to TRBJ2-1; TRBD1 is a possible D gene (6 bases). The CDR3 totals 15 residues. Germline V gives CDR1 MNHEY, CDR2 SVGAGI. Trimming took off 6 bases at V and 5 bases at J, with 17 bases between the two ends. The CDR3, as DNA: TGTGCCAGCAGCTCTGGACAGACGGTAAACAATGAGCAGTTCTTC. It codes for CASSSGQTVNNEQFF.

This chain joins TRBV4-1 and TRBJ2-1, with a weak D call TRBD2 (5 bases). This CDR3 contains 14 residues. The V and J ends lost 1 base and 8 bases respectively, with 12 bases between them. Germline CDR1 reads MGHRA; CDR2 reads YSYEKL. Here the CDR3 DNA reads TGCGCCAGCAGCCAAGGAGCTAGCTTCTATGAGCAGTTCTTC. Its protein is CASSQGASFYEQFF.

The V call is TRBV7-3, the J call TRBJ2-7; D call uncertain. The CDR3 is 13 amino acids. Trimming pared 5 bases from V and 1 base from J, leaving 9 bases between. The V gene's germline CDR1 is SGHTA and CDR2 FQGTGA. The CDR3 loop reads CASSLDLSYEQYF. The DNA of the CDR3 is TGTGCCAGCAGCCTCGACTTATCCTACGAGCAGTACTTC.

The V gene is TRBV28, the J gene TRBJ1-5, with D possibly TRBD1 on 5 matching bases. Deletions cut 7 bases from V and 7 bases from J, with 20 bases between. CDR3 length: 15 residues. The germline V gene has CDR1 MDHEN and CDR2 SYDVKM. CDR3 in amino acids: CASNLGQLAYQPQHF. In DNA, the CDR3 is TGTGCCAGCAACCTAGGACAACTGGCGTACCAGCCCCAGCATTTT. The full variable domain, in which reference TRBV28 and TRBJ1-5 provide the parts outside the CDR3, is DVKVTQSSRYLVKRTGEKVFLECVQDMDHENMFWYRQDPGLGLRLIYFSYDVKMKEKGDIPEGYSVSREKKERFSLILESASTNQTSMYLCASNLGQLAYQPQHFGDGTRLSIL.

The chain has TRBV5-5 and TRBJ2-3; TRBD2 is a possible D gene (7 bases). The CDR3 runs 13 residues. Germline V gene lookup returns CDR1 SGHKS and CDR2 YYEKEE (reference sequence). V lost 1 base and J 8 bases, leaving 11 bases between the germline ends. The CDR3 is CASSLLGGATQYF. DNA of the CDR3: TGTGCCAGCAGCTTGTTGGGGGGGGCTACGCAGTATTTT.

This clone appeared once. This chain's CDR3 is CASSHTDRGNSYTF. CDR3 DNA sequence: TGTGCCAGCAGTCATACGGACAGGGGGAACAGCTACACCTTC. The genes are TRBV5-6 and TRBJ1-2, with TRBD1 identical over 10 bases. The CDR3 consists of 14 residues. The V and J ends lost 5 bases and 9 bases, in that order; junction bases with no gene match: 10. Germline loops: CDR1 SGHDT, CDR2 YYEEEE.

V is TRBV30 and J is TRBJ2-7; TRBD1 aligns across 9 bases. From germline, CDR1 is GTSNPN and CDR2 SVGIG (reference sequence). This CDR3 spans 15 amino acids. With 3 bases clipped from V and 0 bases from J, the junction kept 6 bases outside the gene matches. The CDR3 bases are TGTGCCTGGAGAGACAGGGGGACCGTCTCCTACGAGCAGTACTTC. It codes for CAWRDRGTVSYEQYF.

This clone has just a few counts. This rearrangement joins TRBV19 to TRBJ2-1, with 8 nucleotides matching TRBD2. V trimming: 6 bases; J trimming: 6 bases; junction bases outside the gene matches: 7. Per germline, CDR1 LNHDA and CDR2 SQIVND (reference sequence). The length of the CDR3 is 14 residues. CDR3 coding DNA: TGTGCCAGTAGAACAGCGGGAGATAGCAATGAGCAGTTCTTC. Translation: CASRTAGDSNEQFF.

There are a few counts of this clone. This rearrangement joins TRBV5-8 to TRBJ2-6, with D possibly being TRBD1 (5 bases). Trimming took off 4 bases at V and 2 bases at J, with 13 bases between the two ends. Germline CDR1 is SGHTS and CDR2 is YDEGEE. The length of the CDR3 is 16 residues. CDR3 bases: TGTGCCAGCAGCCCAGGGTTCAGGACTGGGGCCAACGTCCTGACTTTC. This translates into CASSPGFRTGANVLTF.

This chain links TRBV9 with TRBJ2-7; TRBD2 might be the D (6 bases). Germline values: CDR1 SGDLS, CDR2 YYNGEE. Deletions cut 3 bases from V and 3 bases from J, with 16 bases between. This CDR3 contains 15 residues. The CDR3 loop is CASSASGTSNYEQYF. In DNA form, the CDR3 reads TGTGCCAGCAGCGCTTCCGGGACTTCGAACTACGAGCAGTACTTC.

The chain employs TRBV28 and TRBJ2-5, with 9 bases fitting TRBD1. The J call may be in error: the DNA end matches TRBJ2-7 better. CDR3 size: 13 residues. From germline, CDR1 is MDHEN and CDR2 SYDVKM. The DNA for the CDR3 is TGTGCCAGCAGGGGACAGGGCCCCTACGAGCAGTACTTC. The encoded protein is CASRGQGPYEQYF.

This clone has only a few counts. The chain links TRBV7-9 to TRBJ2-1; 9 nucleotides line up with TRBD2. The junction had 8 bases not matched to a gene; V was cut back by 4 bases and J by 4 bases. Germline CDR1 reads SEHNR; CDR2 reads FQNEAQ (reference sequence). There are 16 residues in the CDR3. DNA for the CDR3: TGTGCCAGCAGCTCTCCTAGCGGGGCAACTTACAATGAGCAGTTCTTC. As protein: CASSSPSGATYNEQFF.